These 2 T cell receptor beta chains share one sample of origin, sequenced in a study of OX40 agonist ivuxolimab in advanced cancers. Measured with immunoSEQ multiplex PCR; TCRdb has only the in-frame clones, and not every one. The table includes 80,000 or so clones, around 91% detected once. This material consisted of CD4+ or CD8+ T cells sorted from blood, taken in a trial of the OX40 agonist ivuxolimab. These TCRs come from an adult with an advanced solid tumor such as melanoma, head and neck, liver or kidney cancer.

The genes are TRBV28 and TRBJ1-3; D perhaps matches TRBD1 (6 bases). The CDR3 covers 17 residues. Germline V gene data show CDR1 as MDHEN and CDR2 as SYDVKM. With 3 bases removed from V and 8 bases from J, the gap between germline ends came to 23 bases. The CDR3 loop is CASSLGIGTPVSDTIYF. The DNA of the CDR3 is TGTGCCAGCAGTTTGGGGATCGGGACACCAGTTTCGGACACCATATATTTT. The full variable domain, its missing parts supplied by reference TRBV28 and TRBJ1-3, is DVKVTQSSRYLVKRTGEKVFLECVQDMDHENMFWYRQDPGLGLRLIYFSYDVKMKEKGDIPEGYSVSREKKERFSLILESASTNQTSMYLCASSLGIGTPVSDTIYFGEGSWLTVV.

The genes are TRBV15 and TRBJ2-5; tentatively, D is TRBD2 (6 bases). The ends were cut back, 0 bases at V and 4 bases at J, with 18 bases in the middle. Germline V lookup: CDR1 LNHNV, CDR2 YYDKDF (reference sequence). The CDR3 covers 17 residues. CDR3 residues: CATSRDLGGRRGETQYF. CDR3 coding DNA: TGTGCCACCAGCAGAGATTTGGGAGGTCGTAGGGGAGAGACCCAGTACTTC.